The 27 T cell receptor beta chains reported below all come from one sample, sequenced in a study of cytomegalovirus exposure and HLA in healthy donors. 60 Vbeta and 13 Jbeta primers were used in PCR. Only in-frame clones appear in the TCRdb table, and some are missing; sequencing was by immunoSEQ multiplex PCR. Of about 90,000 clones listed, 84% were seen once; the top ten hold roughly 2.2%. The sequenced sample was PBMCs. The receptors come from a man aged 18-30 years in good health and CMV-seronegative.

The genes are TRBV29-1 and TRBJ2-5; D is perhaps TRBD2 (5 bases). Looked up from germline, CDR1 is SQVTM and CDR2 is ANQGSEA. The CDR3 covers 13 residues. The V end lost 6 bases, the J end lost 5 bases, and 16 bases lay between the germline ends. The CDR3 nucleotides read TGCAGCGTAGGAGGTGGGAGTGGGGAGACCCAGTACTTC. This sequence encodes CSVGGGSGETQYF.

The gene calls are TRBV5-5 and TRBJ1-1; D gene ambiguous. With 0 bases removed from V and 8 bases from J, the gap between germline ends came to 8 bases. CDR3 length equals 12 residues. Germline V gene data show CDR1 as SGHKS and CDR2 as YYEKEE (reference sequence). This CDR3 is CASSLVLREAFF. For the CDR3, the DNA is TGTGCCAGCAGCTTGGTGCTGCGCGAAGCTTTCTTT.

V usage is TRBV6-1 and J usage is TRBJ2-3; possible D gene TRBD2, 6 bases. CDR3 length equals 17 residues. Trimming took 0 bases from V and 0 from J, leaving 13 bases between them. CDR1 is MNHNS, CDR2 SASEGT, per germline. CDR3 sequence: CASSEAAGLRSTDTQYF. For the CDR3, the DNA is TGTGCCAGCAGTGAAGCGGCGGGACTCCGAAGCACAGATACGCAGTATTTT.

This chain connects TRBV11-2 to TRBJ2-7; D is undetermined. V was cut by 0 bases and J by 2 bases, with 5 bases left in between. The germline gives CDR1 SGHAT, CDR2 FQNNGV. The CDR3 is 13 residues long. The CDR3 here is CASSLDRTYEQYF. For the CDR3, the DNA is TGTGCCAGCAGCTTAGACAGAACCTACGAGCAGTACTTC.

The rearrangement links TRBV5-4 to TRBJ1-5; 9 bases agree with TRBD1. In germline, CDR1 is SGHNT, CDR2 YYREEE (reference sequence). V lost 4 bases to trimming and J lost 4 bases; unmatched junction nucleotides: 3. The CDR3 has 14 residues. The CDR3 DNA is TGTGCCAGCAGCCCCGGGACAGGGAATCAGCCCCAGCATTTT. It specifies CASSPGTGNQPQHF.

The chain links TRBV5-1 to TRBJ2-5; TRBD1 is a possible D gene (5 bases). From germline, CDR1 is SGHRS and CDR2 YFSETQ. Trimming removed 2 bases from V and 1 base from J, with 9 bases in between. The CDR3 runs 14 residues. As DNA, the CDR3 is TGCGCCAGCAGCTTTCAGGGCTCCCAAGAGACCCAGTACTTC. Encoded protein: CASSFQGSQETQYF.

This clone was found once. The V and J genes are TRBV21-1 and TRBJ2-1; the table's D call TRBD1 went unverified against the DNA. TRBV21-1 is tagged as a pseudogene. This CDR3 region has 17 residues. The CDR3 DNA follows: TGTGCCAGCAGCCGCACGACGGGGACAAGGGTGAATGATGAGCAGTTCTTC. Translated, it gives CASSRTTGTRVNDEQFF.

J is TRBJ2-2 and V is TRBV6-1; unclear D gene. Trimming took off 2 bases at V and 5 bases at J, with 6 bases between the two ends. Germline V gene lookup returns CDR1 MNHNS and CDR2 SASEGT. This CDR3 is 13 amino acids long. CDR3 nucleotide sequence: TGTGCCAGCAGTGAACGGTTTACCGGGGAGCTGTTTTTT. Its translation is CASSERFTGELFF.

The rearrangement links TRBV19 to TRBJ2-7, with TRBD1 matching 7 bases. J was trimmed by 4 bases and V by 7 bases; bases with no gene match: 10. Germline CDR1 reads LNHDA; CDR2 reads SQIVND (reference sequence). CDR3 length: 14 amino acids. The CDR3 region has the DNA TGTGCCAGTAATCCCCCTGGACAGGAGTACGAGCAGTACTTC. It codes for CASNPPGQEYEQYF.

The chain employs TRBV29-1 and TRBJ2-5; possibly TRBD1 for D (5 bases). This CDR3 comprises 15 residues. The V and J ends lost 7 bases and 5 bases respectively, with 23 bases between them. CDR1 and CDR2 (germline): SQVTM, ANQGSEA. CDR3 sequence (DNA): TGCAGCGGCGTCGCGGCGGCCAAAAAGGGGGAGACCCAGTACTTC. Residues: CSGVAAAKKGETQYF. The full variable domain, its missing parts supplied by reference TRBV29-1 and TRBJ2-5, is SAVISQKPSRDICQRGTSLTIQCQVDSQVTMMFWYRQQPGQSLTLIATANQGSEATYESGFVIDKFPISRPNLTFSTLTVSNMSPEDSSIYLCSGVAAAKKGETQYFGPGTRLLVL.

The count of this clone is one. This rearrangement joins TRBV6-5 to TRBJ2-7, with 9 bases fitting TRBD1. CDR1 MNHEY and CDR2 SVGAGI come from the germline V gene. The V gene end was trimmed by 2 bases and the J gene end by 6 bases; junction bases not matched to a gene: 5. The CDR3 is 14 residues long. CDR3: CASSYRDRVSEQYF. The CDR3 DNA follows: TGTGCCAGCAGTTACCGGGACAGGGTATCCGAGCAGTACTTC.

V and J are TRBV30 and TRBJ2-1; the D gene is possibly TRBD2 (5 bases). Germline CDR1 reads GTSNPN; CDR2 reads SVGIG (reference sequence). Trimming stripped 4 bases from V and 0 bases from J, with 10 bases between. The CDR3 extends over 14 amino acids. CDR3 nucleotide sequence: TGTGCCTGGAAGGAGGACTCCTCCTACAATGAGCAGTTCTTC. Its protein is CAWKEDSSYNEQFF.

This clone was seen just once. This chain joins TRBV2 and TRBJ1-1; perhaps TRBD1 as D (5 bases). Germline assignment: CDR1 SNHLY and CDR2 FYNNEI. This CDR3 spans 13 amino acids. Trimming cost V 7 bases and J 6 bases, with 15 bases left between them. CDR3 nucleotide sequence: TGTGCCAGCAAGGAGGGCCTGGGGGCTGAAGCTTTCTTT. It is translated as CASKEGLGAEAFF.

V usage is TRBV30 and J usage is TRBJ2-7, with 12 nucleotides matching TRBD1. J was trimmed by 3 bases and V by 2 bases; bases with no gene match: 11. CDR3 size: 17 residues. Looked up from germline, CDR1 is GTSNPN and CDR2 is SVGIG (reference sequence). CDR3: CAWSQGTGGFQFYEQYF. CDR3 bases: TGTGCCTGGAGTCAAGGGACAGGGGGCTTTCAGTTCTACGAGCAGTACTTC.

This sequence joins TRBV7-6 and TRBJ2-3; D is undetermined. Deletions cut 5 bases from V and 2 bases from J, with 11 bases between. From germline, CDR1 is SGHVS and CDR2 FNYEAQ. The CDR3 consists of 14 residues. This CDR3 reads CASSPVPLTDTQYF. The CDR3 DNA is TGTGCCAGCAGCCCGGTTCCTCTCACAGATACGCAGTATTTT. Using reference TRBV7-6 and TRBJ2-3 for the parts outside the CDR3, the full variable domain is GAGVSQSPRYKVTKRGQDVALRCDPISGHVSLYWYRQALGQGPEFLTYFNYEAQQDKSGLPNDRFSAERPEGSISTLTIQRTEQRDSAMYRCASSPVPLTDTQYFGPGTRLTVL.

The rearrangement links TRBV10-3 to TRBJ2-1; 12 nucleotides line up with TRBD2. The germline gives CDR1 ENHRY, CDR2 SYGVKD. The length of the CDR3 is 13 residues. J gave up 9 bases and V 8 bases, and 5 bases lay outside the gene matches. CDR3 nucleotides: TGTGCCATCGCTAGCGGGGGGGGCCTTGAGCAGTTCTTC. It yields the protein CAIASGGGLEQFF.

This clone was counted only a few times. This chain connects TRBV27 to TRBJ2-7; 10 bases line up with TRBD1. Germline V gene lookup returns CDR1 MNHEY and CDR2 SMNVEV (reference sequence). This CDR3 has 17 residues. With V trimmed by 3 bases and J by 5 bases, 13 bases remained unmatched. The chain's CDR3 is CASSFTSAGTGDDEQYF. The CDR3 DNA reads as TGTGCCAGCAGTTTTACCTCTGCCGGGACAGGGGACGACGAGCAGTACTTC.

This clone was observed a few times. The chain couples TRBV5-1 to TRBJ2-7; no definite D call. V was trimmed by 0 bases and J by 5 bases, leaving 9 bases between them. CDR1 is SGHRS and CDR2 is YFSETQ in the germline V gene. This CDR3 contains 13 residues. CDR3 sequence reads: CASSLAGFDEQYF. The CDR3 nucleotides are TGCGCCAGCAGCTTGGCGGGTTTCGACGAGCAGTACTTC. The whole variable domain, filled in from reference TRBV5-1 and TRBJ2-7, reads KAGVTQTPRYLIKTRGQQVTLSCSPISGHRSVSWYQQTPGQGLQFLFEYFSETQRNKGNFPGRFSGRQFSNSRSEMNVSTLELGDSALYLCASSLAGFDEQYFGPGTRLTVT.

In DNA, the CDR3 is TGTGCCAGCAGCGGGACAAACTACAATGAGCAGTTCTTC. Translation: CASSGTNYNEQFF. The genes are TRBV13 and TRBJ2-1; D may be TRBD1 (6 bases). The CDR3 is made up of 13 amino acids. Deletions cut 5 bases from V and 3 bases from J, with 8 bases between. Germline V gene lookup returns CDR1 PRHDT and CDR2 FYEKMQ (reference sequence). Variable domain in full (rest from reference TRBV13 and TRBJ2-1): AAGVIQSPRHLIKEKRETATLKCYPIPRHDTVYWYQQGPGQDPQFLISFYEKMQSDKGSIPDRFSAQQFSDYHSELNMSSLELGDSALYFCASSGTNYNEQFFGPGTRLTVL.

The genes are TRBV30 and TRBJ1-2, with D maybe TRBD1 (5 bases). With 0 bases removed from V and 8 bases from J, the gap between germline ends came to 25 bases. Germline V gene lookup returns CDR1 GTSNPN and CDR2 SVGIG (reference sequence). This CDR3 contains 17 residues. CDR3 in amino acids: CAWSVGQGRPNHGGYTF. CDR3 nucleotide sequence: TGTGCCTGGAGTGTAGGGCAGGGCCGACCCAATCACGGGGGCTACACCTTC.

The chain combines TRBV29-1 with TRBJ2-1; D perhaps matches TRBD1 (6 bases). V was cut by 0 bases and J by 8 bases, with 17 bases left in between. CDR1 is SQVTM and CDR2 is ANQGSEA in the germline V gene. CDR3 length: 15 residues. CDR3 in DNA: TGCAGCGTTGAAGATCCCAGCAGGGGTGGCGATGAGCAGTTCTTC. Its protein product is CSVEDPSRGGDEQFF.

The genes are TRBV4-1 and TRBJ2-7, with D possibly TRBD1 on 6 matching bases. The V gene's germline CDR1 is MGHRA and CDR2 YSYEKL. CDR3 length: 15 residues. V was shortened by 3 bases and J by 2 bases, with 14 bases between the two germline ends. DNA for the CDR3: TGCGCCAGCAGCCAGGACAGAAGCCTTCCCTACGAGCAGTACTTC. It is translated as CASSQDRSLPYEQYF.

The V and J genes are TRBV4-1 and TRBJ2-7; D remains ambiguous. This CDR3 has 15 amino acids. The germline V and J ends were trimmed by 1 base and 0 bases, with 10 bases remaining between them. CDR1 MGHRA and CDR2 YSYEKL come from the germline V gene. CDR3 nucleotide sequence: TGCGCCAGCAGCCAAGCCATCCCGAGCTCCTACGAGCAGTACTTC. Translation: CASSQAIPSSYEQYF.

The CDR3 DNA sequence: TGTGCCAGCAGCTGGGGGACTAGCGGGAGGTGGGGGTTTGGTGTCGAGCAGTACTTC. It specifies CASSWGTSGRWGFGVEQYF. V and J are TRBV7-2 and TRBJ2-7; 15 bases line up with TRBD2. The CDR3 length is 19 residues. V gave up 4 bases and J gave up 6 bases; unmatched junction bases: 16. Germline V lookup: CDR1 SGHTA, CDR2 FQGNSA.

The chain uses TRBV5-1 and TRBJ2-1, with 7 positions matching TRBD2. Losses at the gene ends were 3 bases for V and 5 bases for J; bases not matched to a gene: 5. The germline V gene encodes CDR1 SGHRS and CDR2 YFSETQ. The CDR3 spans 14 residues. The DNA of the CDR3 is TGCGCCAGCAGCTCCGGGAGGACTGACAATGAGCAGTTCTTC. Protein: CASSSGRTDNEQFF.

This clone was seen a few times. The chain links TRBV2 to TRBJ1-3, with a tentative D call TRBD1 (5 bases). The germline gives CDR1 SNHLY, CDR2 FYNNEI. Between the trimmed V and J ends, which lost 6 bases and 5 bases, there was a span of 17 bases. The CDR3 contains 15 residues. The CDR3 DNA reads TGTGCCAGCAGACCCGGGGCGGGGTCCCGAAACACCATATATTTT. Its translation is CASRPGAGSRNTIYF.

V and J are TRBV5-8 and TRBJ2-7; D might be TRBD2 (6 bases). The CDR3 is 15 residues long. CDR1 is SGHTS and CDR2 is YDEGEE in the germline V gene. Trimming shortened V by 1 base and J by 0 bases, and 11 bases separated the two germline ends. In DNA, the CDR3 is TGTGCCAGCAGCTTGCACGGGGGATTCTCCTACGAGCAGTACTTC. Translation: CASSLHGGFSYEQYF.